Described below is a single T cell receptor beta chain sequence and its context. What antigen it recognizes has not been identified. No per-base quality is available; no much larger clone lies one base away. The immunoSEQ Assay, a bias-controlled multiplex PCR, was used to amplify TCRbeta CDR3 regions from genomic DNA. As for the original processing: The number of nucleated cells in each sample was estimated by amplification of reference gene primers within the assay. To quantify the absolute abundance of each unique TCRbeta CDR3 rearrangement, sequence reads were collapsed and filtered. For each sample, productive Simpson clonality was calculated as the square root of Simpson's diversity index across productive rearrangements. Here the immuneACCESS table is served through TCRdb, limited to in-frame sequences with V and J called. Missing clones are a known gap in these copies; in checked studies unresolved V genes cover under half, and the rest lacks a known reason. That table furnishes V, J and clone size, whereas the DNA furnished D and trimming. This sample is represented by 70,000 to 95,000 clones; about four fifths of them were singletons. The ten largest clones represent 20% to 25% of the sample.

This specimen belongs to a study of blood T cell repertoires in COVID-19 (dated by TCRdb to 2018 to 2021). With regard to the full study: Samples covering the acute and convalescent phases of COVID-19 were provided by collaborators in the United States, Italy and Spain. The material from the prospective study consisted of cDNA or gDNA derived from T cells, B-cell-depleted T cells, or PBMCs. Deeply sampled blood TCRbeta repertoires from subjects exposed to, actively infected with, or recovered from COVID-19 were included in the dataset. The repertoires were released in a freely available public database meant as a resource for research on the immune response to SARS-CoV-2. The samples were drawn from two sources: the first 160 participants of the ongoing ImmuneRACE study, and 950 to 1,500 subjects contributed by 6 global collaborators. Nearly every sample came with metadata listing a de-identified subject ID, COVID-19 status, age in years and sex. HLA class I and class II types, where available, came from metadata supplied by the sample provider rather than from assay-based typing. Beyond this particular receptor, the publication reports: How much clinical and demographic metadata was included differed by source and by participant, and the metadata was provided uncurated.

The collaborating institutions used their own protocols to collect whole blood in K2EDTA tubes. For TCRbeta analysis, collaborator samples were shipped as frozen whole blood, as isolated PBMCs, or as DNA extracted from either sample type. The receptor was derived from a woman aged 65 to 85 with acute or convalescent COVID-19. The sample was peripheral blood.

The nucleotide sequence is given as TGCGCCAGCAGGGGAAACCCGGGACAGGGTCCAGATACGCAGTATTTT. Translated, it gives CASRGNPGQGPDTQYF. Recombination linked TRBV10-1 to TRBJ2-3, with 9 bases aligning to TRBD1. The germline V gene (reference sequence) specifies WNHNN as CDR1 and SYGVQD as CDR2. V is cut back by 6 bases and J by 4 bases, with 11 bases in the junction unmatched. The CDR3, from cysteine to phenylalanine, totals 16 residues. Just the 48-base CDR3 DNA is kept, in frame starting at base 1.